A selection of T cell receptor beta chains follows, all from one sample in a study of T cell changes during pregnancy in multiple sclerosis. TCRdb keeps only in-frame clones here, not all; method: immunoSEQ multiplex PCR. The sample holds 79,000 or so clones, around nine tenths seen once. Sequenced material: peripheral blood, taken before pregnancy. The receptor set was obtained from a female donor with multiple sclerosis, enrolled in a pregnancy study. CDR3s include the opening cysteine and the closing phenylalanine or tryptophan. Each record gives: J gene, V gene, CDR3 protein.

J gene: TRBJ1-5
V gene: TRBV4-3
CDR3 protein: CASTQNIVGRQGVFQPQHF

J gene: TRBJ2-7
V gene: TRBV21-1
CDR3 protein: CASSSLTSGAAYEQYF

J gene: TRBJ2-7
V gene: TRBV7-3
CDR3 protein: CASSLQEDYEQYF

J gene: TRBJ2-7
V gene: TRBV10-3
CDR3 protein: CAISSGTGLNEQYF

J gene: TRBJ2-3
V gene: TRBV4-2
CDR3 protein: CASSQAAGVGTDTQYF

J gene: TRBJ2-3
V gene: TRBV4-1
CDR3 protein: CASSLLGLAGVEDTQYF

J gene: TRBJ1-2
V gene: TRBV19
CDR3 protein: CASSTGGGNGYTF

J gene: TRBJ1-5
V gene: TRBV7-2
CDR3 protein: CASSLGQGLNQPQHF

J gene: TRBJ2-7
V gene: TRBV7-7
CDR3 protein: CASSAGGPNLYEQYF

J gene: TRBJ2-1
V gene: TRBV7-3
CDR3 protein: CASSLAGGQGNEQFF

J gene: TRBJ1-2
V gene: TRBV18
CDR3 protein: CASSPLSDSGDYGYTF

J gene: TRBJ2-1
V gene: TRBV27
CDR3 protein: CASSLSRTVEQFF

J gene: TRBJ2-7
V gene: TRBV7-9
CDR3 protein: CASSPGGTPIREQYF

J gene: TRBJ1-5
V gene: TRBV27
CDR3 protein: CASSHSNQPQHF

J gene: TRBJ2-3
V gene: TRBV7-6
CDR3 protein: CASSLSPGGDTQYF

J gene: TRBJ2-3
V gene: TRBV4-2
CDR3 protein: CASSQALAGVHTDTQYF

J gene: TRBJ2-3
V gene: TRBV23-1
CDR3 protein: CASSHLRGVAKDTQYF

J gene: TRBJ1-1
V gene: TRBV30
CDR3 protein: CAWSVAPGGEAFF

J gene: TRBJ2-1
V gene: TRBV5-1
CDR3 protein: CASGEGTSGIGEQFF

J gene: TRBJ1-6
V gene: TRBV9
CDR3 protein: CASRSGTGKSPLHF

J gene: TRBJ2-7
V gene: TRBV18
CDR3 protein: CASSPGQQTYEQYF

J gene: TRBJ1-4
V gene: TRBV7-2
CDR3 protein: CASSAPDRARVKLFF

J gene: TRBJ1-2
V gene: TRBV6-4
CDR3 protein: CASGGGTDYGYTF

J gene: TRBJ1-5
V gene: TRBV10-3
CDR3 protein: CASSPTGDNQPQHF

J gene: TRBJ1-2
V gene: TRBV9
CDR3 protein: CASSVGQDYGYTF

J gene: TRBJ1-2
V gene: TRBV18
CDR3 protein: CASSPRDRANYGYTF

J gene: TRBJ2-7
V gene: TRBV7-2
CDR3 protein: CASSLAVISGGPPTSEQYF

J gene: TRBJ2-1
V gene: TRBV5-1
CDR3 protein: CASGPDRISSYNEQFF

J gene: TRBJ2-7
V gene: TRBV2
CDR3 protein: CASNTGVEQYF

J gene: TRBJ2-6
V gene: TRBV9
CDR3 protein: CASSPRDSFSGANVLTF

J gene: TRBJ2-7
V gene: TRBV7-8
CDR3 protein: CASSFGGAGFYEQYF

J gene: TRBJ2-7
V gene: TRBV10-3
CDR3 protein: CAIRADSPSYEQYF

J gene: TRBJ1-5
V gene: TRBV30
CDR3 protein: CAWSLGQGSNQPQHF

J gene: TRBJ1-1
V gene: TRBV5-1
CDR3 protein: CASSLVRANTEAFF

J gene: TRBJ2-5
V gene: TRBV15
CDR3 protein: CATSRAQGYQETQYF

J gene: TRBJ1-1
V gene: TRBV29-1
CDR3 protein: CSAFRILGGSNTEAFF

J gene: TRBJ2-1
V gene: TRBV6-5
CDR3 protein: CASSYVRLAERNEQFF

J gene: TRBJ1-1
V gene: TRBV6-5
CDR3 protein: CASSHQGLNTEAFF

J gene: TRBJ2-5
V gene: TRBV4-1
CDR3 protein: CASSPSGGTGGLQETQYF

J gene: TRBJ2-2
V gene: TRBV6-1
CDR3 protein: CASSSGRPPGELFF

J gene: TRBJ1-1
V gene: TRBV6-5
CDR3 protein: CASSYSGGAVLGEAFF

J gene: TRBJ2-7
V gene: TRBV11-2
CDR3 protein: CASSLGEGYWGYEQYF

J gene: TRBJ2-3
V gene: TRBV9
CDR3 protein: CASSVGGGGFSTDTQYF

J gene: TRBJ2-6
V gene: TRBV2
CDR3 protein: CASIQGSGANVLTF

J gene: TRBJ2-1
V gene: TRBV4-3
CDR3 protein: CASSQDPGQGMYNEQFF

J gene: TRBJ2-7
V gene: TRBV2
CDR3 protein: CASRVGSTETYEQYF

J gene: TRBJ1-5
V gene: TRBV7-2
CDR3 protein: CASSSPGGAMAGNQPQHF

J gene: TRBJ1-3
V gene: TRBV19
CDR3 protein: CASRRGYTGNTIYF

J gene: TRBJ2-3
V gene: TRBV4-3
CDR3 protein: CASSQDLAGGVDTQYF

J gene: TRBJ2-1
V gene: TRBV19
CDR3 protein: CASGTGQVYNEQFF

J gene: TRBJ1-4
V gene: TRBV5-1
CDR3 protein: CASSLVSGLDEKLFF

J gene: TRBJ1-2
V gene: TRBV29-1
CDR3 protein: CSEGAQSPGYTF

J gene: TRBJ2-5
V gene: TRBV30
CDR3 protein: CAWSVGGGETQYF

J gene: TRBJ1-3
V gene: TRBV9
CDR3 protein: CASSVRGTQGSGNTIYF

J gene: TRBJ1-4
V gene: TRBV7-9
CDR3 protein: CASSPRTGNNEKLFF

J gene: TRBJ1-5
V gene: TRBV25-1
CDR3 protein: CASSEQGHSNQPQHF

J gene: TRBJ2-1
V gene: TRBV2
CDR3 protein: CASSGVNEQFF

J gene: TRBJ2-5
V gene: TRBV19
CDR3 protein: CASSIWGGQETQYF

J gene: TRBJ1-3
V gene: TRBV2
CDR3 protein: CARSTGDSGNTIYF